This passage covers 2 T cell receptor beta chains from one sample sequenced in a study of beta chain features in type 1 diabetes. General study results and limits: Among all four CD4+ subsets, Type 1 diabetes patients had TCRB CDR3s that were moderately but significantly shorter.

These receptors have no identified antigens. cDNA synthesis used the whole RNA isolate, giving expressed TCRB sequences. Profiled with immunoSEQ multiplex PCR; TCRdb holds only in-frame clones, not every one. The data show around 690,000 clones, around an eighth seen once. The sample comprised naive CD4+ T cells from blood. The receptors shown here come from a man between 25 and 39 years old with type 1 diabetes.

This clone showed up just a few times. CDR3 region: CASSPYREGNEQFF. The CDR3 region has the DNA TGCGCCAGCAGCCCTTACAGGGAGGGGAATGAGCAGTTCTTC. The V gene is TRBV5-1, the J gene TRBJ2-1; the D gene is possibly TRBD2 (7 bases). The germline gives CDR1 SGHRS, CDR2 YFSETQ. V lost 4 bases and J lost 7, with 15 bases in between. The CDR3 length is 14 residues.

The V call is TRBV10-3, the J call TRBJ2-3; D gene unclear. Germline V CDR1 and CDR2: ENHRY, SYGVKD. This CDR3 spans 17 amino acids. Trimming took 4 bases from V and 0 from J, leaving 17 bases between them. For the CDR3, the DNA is TGTGCCATCAGTGGGACCGCTGTTAGGGCTAGCACAGATACGCAGTATTTT. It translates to CAISGTAVRASTDTQYF.